The 8 T cell receptor beta chains listed next were all sequenced from one sample in a study of radiotherapy plus CTLA-4 blockade in lung cancer. Clones were sequenced by immunoSEQ multiplex PCR, and TCRdb holds only the in-frame ones, with some missing. There are about 90,000 clones in the sample; about four fifths occur only once, and 14% to 15% lies in the top ten. The sample was peripheral blood, taken from a patient treated with radiotherapy plus ipilimumab. These receptors were collected from a human donor with non-small cell lung cancer that progressed on radiotherapy plus ipilimumab.

The genes are TRBV11-2 and TRBJ2-1; D ambiguous. V shed 5 bases and J shed 8 bases, with 16 bases lying between them. The CDR3 has 14 residues. Germline lookup yields CDR1 SGHAT and CDR2 FQNNGV. The CDR3 reads CASSPPPGRDEQFF. The CDR3, as DNA: TGTGCCAGCAGCCCCCCCCCTGGTAGGGATGAGCAGTTCTTC. The full variable domain, rest sourced from reference TRBV11-2 and TRBJ2-1, is EAGVAQSPRYKIIEKRQSVAFWCNPISGHATLYWYQQILGQGPKLLIQFQNNGVVDDSQLPKDRFSAERLKGVDSTLKIQPAKLEDSAVYLCASSPPPGRDEQFFGPGTRLTVL.

The chain carries TRBV30 and TRBJ2-3; D remains ambiguous. CDR3 length: 13 residues. V lost 2 bases and J 0 bases, leaving 6 bases between the germline ends. CDR1 is GTSNPN, CDR2 SVGIG, per germline (reference sequence). CDR3 protein: CAWSWVSTDTQYF. In DNA, the CDR3 is TGTGCCTGGAGTTGGGTTAGCACAGATACGCAGTATTTT.

The rearrangement uses TRBV5-3 and TRBJ2-1; 13 positions agree with TRBD2. TRBV5-3 is recorded as an ORF, its role being uncertain. J was trimmed by 12 bases and V by 0 bases; bases with no gene match: 12. The CDR3 spans 17 residues. The CDR3 DNA is TGTGCCAGAAGCTTGGCCACCGGGACTAGCGGGGTGGGTTGGCAGTTCTTC. Its translation: CARSLATGTSGVGWQFF.

The sample holds a few counts of this clone. The rearrangement joins TRBV5-5 to TRBJ1-4; no clear D gene. There are 15 residues in the CDR3. Germline CDR1 SGHKS, CDR2 YYEKEE (reference sequence). V was pared by 2 bases and J by 8 bases, with 16 bases between. CDR3 sequence reads: CASSLADPRGEKLFF. DNA of the CDR3: TGTGCCAGCAGCTTAGCTGACCCACGCGGAGAAAAACTGTTTTTT.

This chain joins TRBV7-2 and TRBJ1-2; D might be TRBD1 (6 bases). Germline V CDR1 and CDR2: SGHTA, FQGNSA. The V gene lost 2 bases and the J gene lost 0 bases, with 13 bases spanning the gap. This CDR3 has 16 residues. CDR3 DNA sequence: TGTGCCAGCAGCTTACAAGGACAGTTAGCTAACTATGGCTACACCTTC. Translating gives CASSLQGQLANYGYTF. The full variable domain, its missing parts supplied by reference TRBV7-2 and TRBJ1-2, is GAGVSQSPSNKVTEKGKDVELRCDPISGHTALYWYRQSLGQGLEFLIYFQGNSAPDKSGLPSDRFSAERTGGSVSTLTIQRTQQEDSAVYLCASSLQGQLANYGYTFGSGTRLTVV.

The V call is TRBV6-1, the J call TRBJ2-7, with TRBD1 matching 7 bases. The germline gives CDR1 MNHNS, CDR2 SASEGT. The trim removed 6 bases at V and 2 bases at J, leaving 4 bases unmatched. This CDR3 region has 13 residues. CDR3 loop: CASSSDRAYEQYF. The DNA of the CDR3 is TGTGCCAGCAGCTCTGACAGGGCCTACGAGCAGTACTTC.

The V and J genes are TRBV5-4 and TRBJ1-4, with a possible D match to TRBD1 (5 bases). Trimming cost V 4 bases and J 7 bases, with 14 bases left between them. The CDR3 loop spans 14 amino acids. CDR1 is SGHNT and CDR2 is YYREEE in the germline V gene (reference sequence). The CDR3 nucleotides read TGTGCCAGCAGCCTACAGGACGGGAGTGAAAAACTGTTTTTT. Its protein product is CASSLQDGSEKLFF.

The chain has TRBV4-2 and TRBJ2-2, with unresolved D. The length of the CDR3 is 14 residues. Per the germline V gene, CDR1 is LGHNA and CDR2 is YNFKEQ. V gave up 0 bases and J gave up 5 bases, with 7 bases separating them. The CDR3 region is CASSQDRRTGELFF. CDR3 DNA sequence: TGTGCCAGCAGCCAAGATCGGAGAACCGGGGAGCTGTTTTTT.